This TCR beta chain was recovered during a study of blood T cell repertoires in COVID-19. The assay was immunoSEQ multiplex PCR, and TCRdb's table has in-frame clones only and misses some. Here the sample spans about 74,000 clones, 85% to 90% being singletons. Germline CDR1 is SGHNT and CDR2 is YENEEA. V shed 5 bases and J 10 bases; nucleotides not matched to a gene: 7. The CDR3 contains 13 residues. Source material: peripheral blood. This TCR was recovered from a woman at least 80 years old with active or convalescent COVID-19. This sequence joins TRBV11-3 and TRBJ2-1; TRBD2 matches at 8 bases. CDR3 in amino acids: CASSLQRLAEQFF. CDR3 DNA: TGTGCCAGCAGCCTTCAAAGACTAGCGGAGCAGTTCTTC.